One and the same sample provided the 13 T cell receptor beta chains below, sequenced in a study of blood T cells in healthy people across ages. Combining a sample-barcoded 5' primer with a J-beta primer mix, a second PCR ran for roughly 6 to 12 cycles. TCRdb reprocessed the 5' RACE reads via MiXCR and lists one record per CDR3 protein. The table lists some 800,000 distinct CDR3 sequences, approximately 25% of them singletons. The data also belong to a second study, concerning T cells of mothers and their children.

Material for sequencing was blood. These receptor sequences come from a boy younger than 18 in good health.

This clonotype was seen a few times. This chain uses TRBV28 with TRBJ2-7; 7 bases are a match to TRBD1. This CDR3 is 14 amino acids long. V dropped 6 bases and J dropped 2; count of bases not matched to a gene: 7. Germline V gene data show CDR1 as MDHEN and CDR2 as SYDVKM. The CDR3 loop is CASSYYRGPYEQYF. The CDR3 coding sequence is TGTGCCAGCAGCTACTACAGGGGTCCCTACGAGCAGTACTTC. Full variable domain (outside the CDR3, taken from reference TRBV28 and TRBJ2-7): DVKVTQSSRYLVKRTGEKVFLECVQDMDHENMFWYRQDPGLGLRLIYFSYDVKMKEKGDIPEGYSVSREKKERFSLILESASTNQTSMYLCASSYYRGPYEQYFGPGTRLTVT.

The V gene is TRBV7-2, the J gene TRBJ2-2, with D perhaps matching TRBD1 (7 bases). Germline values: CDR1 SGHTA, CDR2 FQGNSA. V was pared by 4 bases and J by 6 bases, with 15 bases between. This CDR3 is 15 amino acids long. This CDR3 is CASSYSRGVAGELFF. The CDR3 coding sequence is TGTGCCAGCAGCTATAGCAGGGGGGTGGCCGGGGAGCTGTTTTTT.

This CDR3 reads CASKRRTILYNEQFF. CDR3 nucleotide sequence: TGTGCCAGCAAACGTCGGACTATACTCTACAATGAGCAGTTCTTC. The rearrangement uses TRBV28 and TRBJ2-1, with D possibly being TRBD2 (6 bases). CDR1 and CDR2 from the germline V gene are MDHEN and SYDVKM. The CDR3 length is 15 residues. Trimming shortened V by 7 bases and J by 3 bases, and 16 bases separated the two germline ends.

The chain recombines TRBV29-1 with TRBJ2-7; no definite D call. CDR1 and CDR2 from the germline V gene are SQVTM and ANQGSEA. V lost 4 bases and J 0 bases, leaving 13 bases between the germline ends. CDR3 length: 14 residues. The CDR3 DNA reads TGCAGCGTTGTGGGGATATTAGGCTCCTACGAGCAGTACTTC. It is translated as CSVVGILGSYEQYF.

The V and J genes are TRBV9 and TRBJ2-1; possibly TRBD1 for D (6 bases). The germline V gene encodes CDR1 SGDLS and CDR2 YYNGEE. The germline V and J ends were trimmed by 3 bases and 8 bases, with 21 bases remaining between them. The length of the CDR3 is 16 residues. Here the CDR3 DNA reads TGTGCCAGCAGCGCAAAACAGGGAGATGGCTATGATGAGCAGTTCTTC. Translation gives CASSAKQGDGYDEQFF.

The CDR3 DNA follows: TGTGCCAGCAGCGCATTGCCTAGCACAGATACGCAGTATTTT. This codes for CASSALPSTDTQYF. The chain combines TRBV9 with TRBJ2-3; D uncertain. Germline V gives CDR1 SGDLS, CDR2 YYNGEE. This CDR3 is 14 amino acids long. Trimming stripped 3 bases from V and 0 bases from J, with 8 bases between. Supplemented by reference TRBV9 and TRBJ2-3, the full variable domain reads DSGVTQTPKHLITATGQRVTLRCSPRSGDLSVYWYQQSLDQGLQFLIQYYNGEERAKGNILERFSAQQFPDLHSELNLSSLELGDSALYFCASSALPSTDTQYFGPGTRLTVL.

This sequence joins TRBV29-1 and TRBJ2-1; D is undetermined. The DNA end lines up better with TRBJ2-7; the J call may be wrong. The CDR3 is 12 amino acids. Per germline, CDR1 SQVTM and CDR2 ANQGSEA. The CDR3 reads CSVELEPYEQYF. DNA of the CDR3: TGCAGCGTTGAACTCGAGCCCTACGAGCAGTACTTC.

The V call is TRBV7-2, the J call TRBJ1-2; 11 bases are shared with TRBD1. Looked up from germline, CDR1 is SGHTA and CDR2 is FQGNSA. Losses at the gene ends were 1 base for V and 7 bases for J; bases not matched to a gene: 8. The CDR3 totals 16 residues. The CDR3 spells CASSLGIGQGAAGYTF. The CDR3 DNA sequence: TGTGCCAGCAGCTTAGGTATAGGACAGGGGGCGGCTGGCTACACCTTC.

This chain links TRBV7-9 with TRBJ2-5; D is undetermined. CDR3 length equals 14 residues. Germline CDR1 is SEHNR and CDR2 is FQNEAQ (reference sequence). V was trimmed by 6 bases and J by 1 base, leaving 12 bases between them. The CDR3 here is CASSSRWGQETQYF. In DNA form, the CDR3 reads TGTGCCAGCAGTTCCCGCTGGGGCCAAGAGACCCAGTACTTC. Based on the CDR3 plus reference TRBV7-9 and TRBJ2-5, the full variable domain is DTGVSQNPRHKITKRGQNVTFRCDPISEHNRLYWYRQTLGQGPEFLTYFQNEAQLEKSRLLSDRFSAERPKGSFSTLEIQRTEQGDSAMYLCASSSRWGQETQYFGPGTRLLVL.

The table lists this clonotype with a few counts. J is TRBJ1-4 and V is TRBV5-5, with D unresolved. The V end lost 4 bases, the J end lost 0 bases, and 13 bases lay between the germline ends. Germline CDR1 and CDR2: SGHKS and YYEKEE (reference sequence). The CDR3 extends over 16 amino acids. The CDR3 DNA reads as TGTGCCAGCAGCGTAGTCGACACGGCAACTAATGAAAAACTGTTTTTT. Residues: CASSVVDTATNEKLFF.

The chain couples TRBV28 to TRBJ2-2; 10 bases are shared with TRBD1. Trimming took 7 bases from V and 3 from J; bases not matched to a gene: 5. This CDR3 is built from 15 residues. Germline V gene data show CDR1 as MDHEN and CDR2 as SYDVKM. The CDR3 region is CASMGQGRDTGELFF. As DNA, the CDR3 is TGTGCCAGCATGGGACAGGGGCGAGACACCGGGGAGCTGTTTTTT.

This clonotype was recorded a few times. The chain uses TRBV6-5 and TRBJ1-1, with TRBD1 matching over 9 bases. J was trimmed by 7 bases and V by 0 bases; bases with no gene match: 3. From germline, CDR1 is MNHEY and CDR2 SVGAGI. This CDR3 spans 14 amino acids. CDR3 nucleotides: TGTGCCAGCAGTTACTCGAGGGACAGGGTTGAAGCTTTCTTT. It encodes CASSYSRDRVEAFF.

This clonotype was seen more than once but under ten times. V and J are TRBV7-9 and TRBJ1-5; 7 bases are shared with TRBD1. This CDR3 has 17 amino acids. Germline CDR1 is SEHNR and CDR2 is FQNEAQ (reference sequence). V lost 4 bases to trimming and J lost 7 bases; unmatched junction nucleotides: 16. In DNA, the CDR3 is TGTGCCAGCAGCTCCTCAGGGGGTGTTTCGGCAGGGCAGCCCCAGCATTTT. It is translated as CASSSSGGVSAGQPQHF.